The next 18 T cell receptor beta chains were all read from a single sample in a study of blood T cell repertoires in COVID-19. Clones were sequenced by immunoSEQ multiplex PCR, and TCRdb holds only the in-frame ones, with some missing. The repertoire holds approximately 450,000 clones, with approximately 90% as singletons. The sequenced material came from PBMCs or T cells enriched from blood (not recorded which). The receptors derive from a woman aged 18-29 years with acute COVID-19.

The chain employs TRBV5-1 and TRBJ1-2; D possibly corresponds to TRBD1 (5 bases). CDR3 length equals 17 residues. The germline V and J ends were trimmed by 4 bases and 5 bases, with 24 bases remaining between them. Germline V gene lookup returns CDR1 SGHRS and CDR2 YFSETQ. This CDR3 reads CASSGGGSADKRYGYTF. As DNA, the CDR3 is TGCGCCAGCAGCGGGGGAGGCAGCGCGGACAAACGTTATGGCTACACCTTC.

The chain uses TRBV12-3 or TRBV12-4 and TRBJ2-5; TRBD1 agrees at 7 bases. The CDR3 runs to 13 residues. The V segment lost 7 bases and the J segment 5 bases; nucleotides outside the gene matches: 7. The CDR3 is CASTGTARETQYF. CDR3 nucleotides: TGTGCCAGCACCGGGACAGCCCGGGAGACCCAGTACTTC.

V gene TRBV6-2 or TRBV6-3 combines with J gene TRBJ1-5; no definite D call. The CDR3 covers 15 residues. Trimming left V 5 bases short and J 5 bases short, with 16 bases between. Per the germline V gene, CDR1 is MNHEY and CDR2 is SVGEGT. Written as DNA, the CDR3 is TGTGCCAGCAGTGCTCAAAACGGAGCCGATCAGCCCCAGCATTTT. It encodes CASSAQNGADQPQHF.

V and J are TRBV29-1 and TRBJ2-7, with D hard to call. Germline loops: CDR1 SQVTM, CDR2 ANQGSEA. CDR3 length: 11 residues. Trimming cost V 4 bases and J 0 bases, with 4 bases left between them. CDR3: CSVGASYEQYF. CDR3 DNA sequence: TGCAGCGTTGGGGCCTCCTACGAGCAGTACTTC.

The J gene is TRBJ2-1, the V gene TRBV7-9; 9 nucleotides match TRBD2. V lost 6 bases to trimming and J lost 5 bases; unmatched junction nucleotides: 5. CDR1 is SEHNR, CDR2 FQNEAQ, per germline (reference sequence). CDR3 length: 14 residues. DNA of the CDR3: TGTGCCAGCAGTAATCAGCGGGGGGACAATGAGCAGTTCTTC. Residues: CASSNQRGDNEQFF.

This clone was seen a few times. The chain recombines TRBV7-9 with TRBJ2-7, with 10 bases matching TRBD2. Germline CDR1 is SEHNR and CDR2 is FQNEAQ (reference sequence). The CDR3 spans 15 residues. V trimming: 3 bases; J trimming: 5 bases; junction bases outside the gene matches: 7. CDR3 residues: CASSFQAGGKDEQYF. The CDR3 DNA is TGTGCCAGCAGCTTCCAAGCGGGAGGGAAGGACGAGCAGTACTTC.

J is TRBJ2-7 and V is TRBV27; no reliable D call. V was pared by 3 bases and J by 0 bases, with 6 bases between. This CDR3 spans 13 amino acids. Germline CDR1 and CDR2: MNHEY and SMNVEV (reference sequence). CDR3 amino acids: CASSLRVSYEQYF. In nucleotides, the CDR3 is TGTGCCAGCAGTTTGCGAGTCTCCTACGAGCAGTACTTC.

CDR3 sequence: CASSVAAGGVNEQFF. CDR3 nucleotides: TGTGCCAGCAGCGTAGCAGCGGGGGGAGTCAATGAGCAGTTCTTC. J is TRBJ2-1 and V is TRBV9; 9 bases agree with TRBD2. With 0 bases clipped from V and 6 bases from J, the junction kept 4 bases outside the gene matches. In germline, CDR1 is SGDLS, CDR2 YYNGEE. CDR3 length equals 15 residues.

V gene TRBV7-9 combines with J gene TRBJ2-7; D gene ambiguous. This CDR3 is 14 amino acids long. Germline V CDR1 and CDR2: SEHNR, FQNEAQ (reference sequence). Deletions cut 1 base from V and 2 bases from J, with 9 bases between. CDR3 nucleotide sequence: TGTGCCAGCAGCTTAGAGGCGGTAACCTACGAGCAGTACTTC. Its translation is CASSLEAVTYEQYF.

The chain links TRBV27 to TRBJ1-1, with 8 bases matching TRBD1. The CDR3 contains 15 residues. Germline V gene lookup returns CDR1 MNHEY and CDR2 SMNVEV (reference sequence). Germline trimming cut 7 bases from V and 4 bases from J; bases unmatched to any gene: 11. Here the CDR3 DNA reads TGTGCCAGCACGTCTTCGAGCCAGGGGGCCACTGAAGCTTTCTTT. Translation gives CASTSSSQGATEAFF.

This clone was counted a few times. The V gene is TRBV6-1, the J gene TRBJ2-7; TRBD1 agrees at 7 bases. The germline gives CDR1 MNHNS, CDR2 SASEGT. V gave up 1 base and J gave up 5 bases; unmatched junction bases: 2. This CDR3 has 13 amino acids. CDR3 nucleotides: TGTGCCAGCAGTGAAGACAGGGGCCACGAGCAGTACTTC. Its translation is CASSEDRGHEQYF.

This chain joins TRBV7-6 and TRBJ1-3, with D perhaps matching TRBD1 (5 bases). The ends were cut back, 5 bases at V and 2 bases at J, with 16 bases in the middle. The CDR3 totals 16 residues. Germline V lookup: CDR1 SGHVS, CDR2 FNYEAQ. CDR3 nucleotides: TGTGCCAGCAGCCCGAATCAGGGTATAGCTGGAAACACCATATATTTT. It codes for CASSPNQGIAGNTIYF.

This clone was seen a few times. The chain has TRBV15 and TRBJ2-1, with unresolved D. Trimming shortened V by 6 bases and J by 7 bases, and 7 bases separated the two germline ends. The CDR3 is 11 amino acids. In germline, CDR1 is LNHNV, CDR2 YYDKDF (reference sequence). DNA for the CDR3: TGTGCCACCAGTAGACGTAATGAGCAGTTCTTC. Protein sequence: CATSRRNEQFF.

This clone has a single count. This chain connects TRBV5-5 to TRBJ2-1; 11 positions agree with TRBD1. Germline values: CDR1 SGHKS, CDR2 YYEKEE (reference sequence). CDR3 length equals 15 residues. Germline trimming cut 3 bases from V and 9 bases from J; bases unmatched to any gene: 8. CDR3 DNA sequence: TGTGCCAGCAGCTGGGCCGGGACAGGGGGGAGTGAGCAGTTCTTC. This encodes CASSWAGTGGSEQFF.

The genes are TRBV3-1 (or the pseudogene TRBV3-2) and TRBJ2-7, with 8 bases aligning to TRBD1. Germline V lookup: CDR1 LGHDT, CDR2 YNNKEL (reference sequence). Trimming cost V 1 base and J 4 bases; bases outside gene matches: 6. The CDR3 contains 15 residues. The CDR3 region is CASSQGWTGRYEQYF. CDR3 DNA: TGTGCCAGCAGCCAAGGGTGGACAGGGAGGTACGAGCAGTACTTC.

The CDR3 nucleotides read TGTGCCACCAGCAGAGGCCCCGGGACAGGGGAGGGGGAGACCCAGTACTTC. Protein: CATSRGPGTGEGETQYF. This sequence joins TRBV15 and TRBJ2-5, with 10 bases identical to TRBD1. CDR1 and CDR2 from the germline V gene are LNHNV and YYDKDF (reference sequence). This CDR3 region has 17 residues. With 1 base clipped from V and 5 bases from J, the junction kept 10 bases outside the gene matches. Complete variable domain (other parts from reference TRBV15 and TRBJ2-5): DAMVIQNPRYQVTQFGKPVTLSCSQTLNHNVMYWYQQKSSQAPKLLFHYYDKDFNNEADTPDNFQSRRPNTSFCFLDIRSPGLGDTAMYLCATSRGPGTGEGETQYFGPGTRLLVL.

This clone appeared a single time. The junction does not match germline at one end; this may be a read error. The chain joins TRBV11-2 to TRBJ2-7; D may be TRBD2 (6 bases). The CDR3 has 14 residues. Germline CDR1 reads SGHAT; CDR2 reads FQNNGV. The CDR3 DNA reads as TGTGCCAGCAGTCGCCCCCGGGACTTCCTACGATTGGACTTC. Translation gives CASSRPRDFLRLDF.

The CDR3 nucleotides are TGCGCCAGCAGCCGATTAACTCTCTATTCCTACAATGAGCAGTTCTTC. Translation: CASSRLTLYSYNEQFF. The J gene is TRBJ2-1, the V gene TRBV5-1; no reliable D call. This CDR3 is 16 amino acids long. V dropped 4 bases and J dropped 1 base, with 15 bases sitting between them. Germline CDR1 and CDR2: SGHRS and YFSETQ.